The 28 T cell receptor beta chains listed next were all sequenced from one sample in a study of shared clonotypes between healthy human individuals. Profiled with immunoSEQ multiplex PCR; TCRdb holds only in-frame clones, not every one. The top ten clones hold 1.4% of a sample with roughly 1 million clones, 65% to 80% of them seen once. The sample taken for sequencing was memory CD4+ T cells sorted from blood. The sample's subset: CD45RA-negative fraction. These receptors all come from a man younger than 35 in good health.

The chain couples TRBV6-7 to TRBJ2-1; TRBD1 agrees at 12 bases. TRBV6-7 falls under the ORF class, with uncertain function. Trimming at V came to 0 bases and at J to 9 bases, leaving 6 bases not matched to a gene. The CDR3 sequence is 16 residues long. The CDR3, as DNA: TGTGCCAGCAGTTACTCCCGGGACAGGGGGCCTTTTGAGCAGTTCTTC. It encodes CASSYSRDRGPFEQFF.

The chain carries TRBV19 and TRBJ2-1; the D is unclear. Germline CDR1 is LNHDA and CDR2 is SQIVND (reference sequence). The CDR3 sequence is 15 residues long. V dropped 3 bases and J dropped 5 bases, with 14 bases sitting between them. In nucleotides, the CDR3 is TGTGCCAGTAGTATTCGAGGACGCGATAACAATGAGCAGTTCTTC. Amino acid sequence: CASSIRGRDNNEQFF.

The genes are TRBV5-5 and TRBJ2-7, with D unresolved. The CDR3 runs to 12 residues. V lost 4 bases and J 6 bases, leaving 11 bases between the germline ends. Germline V CDR1 and CDR2: SGHKS, YYEKEE (reference sequence). Here the CDR3 reads CASSHQVGEQYF. As DNA, the CDR3 is TGTGCCAGCAGCCACCAGGTGGGCGAGCAGTACTTC.

The rearrangement links TRBV7-2 to TRBJ2-3; 8 nucleotides align to TRBD2. Germline-derived CDR1 and CDR2 are SGHTA and FQGNSA. The ends lost 5 bases at V and 1 base at J; junction bases unmatched: 8. The CDR3 sequence is 16 residues long. CDR3 sequence: CASSVRLALRTDTQYF. The CDR3 bases are TGTGCCAGCAGCGTTAGACTAGCGCTCCGCACAGATACGCAGTATTTT.

The chain carries TRBV7-2 and TRBJ2-5; 7 bases are a match to TRBD1. The CDR3 is 16 residues long. V trimming: 5 bases; J trimming: 5 bases; junction bases outside the gene matches: 14. Germline lookup yields CDR1 SGHTA and CDR2 FQGNSA. The CDR3 nucleotides are TGTGCCAGCAGCGGTAAATGGAGGACAGGTGATGAGACCCAGTACTTC. Residues: CASSGKWRTGDETQYF.

V gene TRBV6-5 combines with J gene TRBJ2-7, with D maybe TRBD2 (6 bases). The CDR3 is made up of 14 amino acids. The germline gives CDR1 MNHEY, CDR2 SVGAGI. V was clipped by 6 bases and J by 1 base, with 13 bases between them. CDR3 coding DNA: TGTGCCAGCAGCCCCGCTAGCGCTTCCTACGAGCAGTACTTC. Protein: CASSPASASYEQYF.

Notes on this clone: This CDR3 is also generated by other DNA sequences in the sample. This chain uses TRBV6-1 with TRBJ1-2, with a tentative D call TRBD1 (5 bases). Trimming pared 4 bases from V and 6 bases from J, leaving 12 bases between. CDR1 and CDR2 from the germline V gene are MNHNS and SASEGT. This CDR3 region has 13 residues. CDR3 DNA sequence: TGTGCCAGCAGTGGCGGGACGGTGGATGGCTACACCTTC. It yields the protein CASSGGTVDGYTF.

This clone was seen a few times. V gene TRBV2 combines with J gene TRBJ2-3; 9 bases agree with TRBD1. After removal of 7 bases from V and 5 bases from J, the junction contained 10 bases not matched to a gene. The germline CDR1 and CDR2 sequences are SNHLY and FYNNEI. CDR3 length: 15 amino acids. The CDR3 DNA reads as TGTGCCAGCACCGCCCGGGACAGGGCCGTAGATACGCAGTATTTT. Encoded protein: CASTARDRAVDTQYF.

A few counts support this clone. A clone one base away is much larger, so this may be a read error. Other nucleotide sequences in the sample specify the same CDR3. V and J are TRBV5-1 and TRBJ1-1; 7 nucleotides line up with TRBD1. V shed 0 bases, J shed 4 bases, and the junction held 3 bases outside the gene matches. The CDR3 length is 14 residues. Germline assignment: CDR1 SGHRS and CDR2 YFSETQ. The CDR3 reads CASSLASGGTEAFF. CDR3 DNA: TGCGCCAGCAGCTTGGCGTCAGGGGGCACTGAAGCTTTCTTT.

This chain links TRBV19 with TRBJ1-1; D gene unclear. CDR3 size: 13 residues. The V and J ends lost 5 bases and 4 bases respectively, with 11 bases between them. Germline-derived CDR1 and CDR2 are LNHDA and SQIVND (reference sequence). CDR3 sequence (DNA): TGTGCCAGTAGTGGGTACACACTCACTGAAGCTTTCTTT. Residues: CASSGYTLTEAFF.

The V call is TRBV5-8, the J call TRBJ2-1; D possibly corresponds to TRBD2 (5 bases). The V gene lost 4 bases and the J gene lost 0 bases, with 11 bases spanning the gap. The CDR3 runs 15 residues. Germline CDR1 is SGHTS and CDR2 is YDEGEE. The CDR3 sequence is CASSPAVSSYNEQFF. For the CDR3, the DNA is TGTGCCAGCAGCCCAGCGGTGAGCTCCTACAATGAGCAGTTCTTC.

This clone was seen a few times. The chain couples TRBV21-1 to TRBJ2-7; the DNA was not used to check the table's D call, TRBD2. TRBV21-1 is noted as a pseudogene. CDR3 length: 11 amino acids. The CDR3 coding sequence is TGTGCCAGCCCGTCTAGCTACGAGCAGTACTTC. This codes for CASPSSYEQYF.

This clone was observed a few times. Other DNA sequences in this specimen translate into the identical CDR3. The J gene is TRBJ2-7, the V gene TRBV18, with D possibly being TRBD1 (6 bases). CDR1 is KGHSH and CDR2 is LQKENI in the germline V gene. There are 14 residues in the CDR3. V was trimmed by 2 bases and J by 0 bases, leaving 8 bases between them. The DNA for the CDR3 is TGTGCCAGCTCACCAACAGGGAGCTCCTACGAGCAGTACTTC. This encodes CASSPTGSSYEQYF.

The rearrangement links TRBV5-1 to TRBJ2-2, with D perhaps TRBD2 (6 bases). Looked up from germline, CDR1 is SGHRS and CDR2 is YFSETQ. The V end lost 4 bases, the J end lost 7 bases, and 17 bases lay between the germline ends. This CDR3 is 15 amino acids long. The CDR3: CASSILSSGSGELFF. In DNA form, the CDR3 reads TGCGCCAGCAGCATACTTTCCTCCGGGAGCGGGGAGCTGTTTTTT. Full variable domain (outside the CDR3, taken from reference TRBV5-1 and TRBJ2-2): KAGVTQTPRYLIKTRGQQVTLSCSPISGHRSVSWYQQTPGQGLQFLFEYFSETQRNKGNFPGRFSGRQFSNSRSEMNVSTLELGDSALYLCASSILSSGSGELFFGEGSRLTVL.

As for this clone: Other DNA sequences in the same sample also yield this CDR3. The chain joins TRBV6-1 to TRBJ2-7, with a possible D match to TRBD1 (6 bases). This CDR3 has 13 residues. Germline V CDR1 and CDR2: MNHNS, SASEGT. V gave up 5 bases and J gave up 2 bases, with 10 bases separating them. Here the CDR3 reads CASSPGQTYEQYF. CDR3 nucleotide sequence: TGTGCCAGCAGTCCGGGACAAACCTACGAGCAGTACTTC.

The chain uses TRBV28 and TRBJ2-2; 9 nucleotides match TRBD1. V shed 6 bases, J shed 5 bases, and the junction held 4 bases outside the gene matches. The CDR3 sequence is 14 residues long. Per the germline V gene, CDR1 is MDHEN and CDR2 is SYDVKM. The CDR3 sequence: CASRGQGDTGELFF. The CDR3 bases are TGTGCCAGCAGGGGACAGGGAGATACCGGGGAGCTGTTTTTT. Variable domain in full (rest from reference TRBV28 and TRBJ2-2): DVKVTQSSRYLVKRTGEKVFLECVQDMDHENMFWYRQDPGLGLRLIYFSYDVKMKEKGDIPEGYSVSREKKERFSLILESASTNQTSMYLCASRGQGDTGELFFGEGSRLTVL.

V gene TRBV5-1 combines with J gene TRBJ1-5, with 9 nucleotides matching TRBD1. Germline-derived CDR1 and CDR2 are SGHRS and YFSETQ. V lost 0 bases and J lost 9; bases outside the gene matches: 7. This CDR3 has 15 amino acids. CDR3 sequence (DNA): TGCGCCAGCAGCTTGGCCGGGACAGGGTCCTCGCCCCAGCATTTT. The encoded protein is CASSLAGTGSSPQHF.

The chain joins TRBV6-1 to TRBJ1-1; no definite D call. CDR1 is MNHNS and CDR2 is SASEGT in the germline V gene. The CDR3 spans 14 residues. The germline V and J ends were trimmed by 7 bases and 1 base, with 13 bases remaining between them. CDR3 sequence reads: CASNERAKNTEAFF. For the CDR3, the DNA is TGTGCCAGCAACGAACGGGCTAAGAACACTGAAGCTTTCTTT.

The V gene is TRBV7-2, the J gene TRBJ2-1; no definite D call. This CDR3 comprises 13 residues. The V end lost 4 bases, the J end lost 7 bases, and 11 bases lay between the germline ends. Germline CDR1 is SGHTA and CDR2 is FQGNSA. The CDR3 bases are TGTGCCAGCAGCTCCCCCTTGGGGAATGAGCAGTTCTTC. Its protein product is CASSSPLGNEQFF.

The chain uses TRBV11-2 and TRBJ2-7; D is unclear. CDR1 is SGHAT, CDR2 FQNNGV, per germline. The V end lost 5 bases, the J end lost 3 bases, and 5 bases lay between the germline ends. This CDR3 is 11 amino acids long. The CDR3 sequence is CASSRFYEQYF. CDR3 bases: TGTGCCAGCAGCCGCTTCTACGAGCAGTACTTC.

V usage is TRBV19 and J usage is TRBJ2-7; D not certain. The V end was cut by 5 bases, the J end by 2 bases, with 10 bases between. Germline loops: CDR1 LNHDA, CDR2 SQIVND (reference sequence). The CDR3 length is 13 residues. CDR3 residues: CASSPGRTYEQYF. The CDR3 region has the DNA TGTGCCAGTAGTCCGGGCAGGACCTACGAGCAGTACTTC.

The rearrangement links TRBV6-1 to TRBJ2-5; D may be TRBD1 (5 bases). The CDR3 is 15 residues long. Germline-derived CDR1 and CDR2 are MNHNS and SASEGT. Trimming pared 4 bases from V and 1 base from J, leaving 13 bases between. The CDR3 region is CASSGQHYLQETQYF. The CDR3 DNA follows: TGTGCCAGCAGTGGACAGCACTATCTCCAAGAGACCCAGTACTTC.

This clone was counted between two and nine times. Distinct nucleotide sequences in the sample also encode this CDR3. The V call is TRBV18, the J call TRBJ2-5, with D perhaps matching TRBD2 (6 bases). The CDR3 length is 11 residues. Trimming took 6 bases from V and 5 from J, leaving 7 bases between them. The germline V gene encodes CDR1 KGHSH and CDR2 LQKENI. DNA of the CDR3: TGTGCCAGCTCCCGGGAGGAGACCCAGTACTTC. This sequence encodes CASSREETQYF.

This chain connects TRBV5-4 to TRBJ2-7; 9 positions agree with TRBD2. CDR1 is SGHNT, CDR2 YYREEE, per germline (reference sequence). The CDR3 length is 16 residues. V shed 4 bases and J 5 bases; nucleotides not matched to a gene: 13. DNA of the CDR3: TGTGCCAGCAGCAGACATAGCGGGGGAGGGTGGAACGAGCAGTACTTC. Translation gives CASSRHSGGGWNEQYF.

V usage is TRBV19 and J usage is TRBJ1-6; 8 positions match TRBD1. Germline lookup yields CDR1 LNHDA and CDR2 SQIVND (reference sequence). The CDR3 runs to 14 residues. The V segment lost 5 bases and the J segment 9 bases; nucleotides outside the gene matches: 6. DNA of the CDR3: TGTGCCAGTAGTGAAACAGGGGGAAGTTCACCCCTCCACTTT. Translating it yields CASSETGGSSPLHF.

The rearrangement links TRBV6-1 to TRBJ2-3; D might be TRBD2 (6 bases). Germline loops: CDR1 MNHNS, CDR2 SASEGT. The CDR3 is 15 residues long. Trimming stripped 7 bases from V and 0 bases from J, with 14 bases between. The CDR3 sequence: CASTPGDTSTDTQYF. CDR3 coding DNA: TGTGCCAGCACCCCGGGAGATACTAGCACAGATACGCAGTATTTT.

Regarding this clone: The same CDR3 is also encoded by other DNA sequences in this sample. The chain has TRBV6-5 and TRBJ1-6; the match to TRBD1 covers 7 bases. V was pared by 6 bases and J by 7 bases, with 6 bases of the junction left unmatched. The CDR3 sequence is 14 residues long. CDR1 is MNHEY and CDR2 is SVGAGI in the germline V gene. CDR3 protein: CASSPGTANSPLHF. The CDR3 DNA follows: TGTGCCAGCAGCCCCGGGACAGCGAATTCACCCCTCCACTTT.

The rearrangement uses TRBV5-6 and TRBJ1-1; TRBD1 aligns across 9 bases. CDR1 and CDR2 from the germline V gene are SGHDT and YYEEEE. The junction had 11 bases not matched to a gene; V was cut back by 3 bases and J by 2 bases. The CDR3 has 17 residues. The CDR3 loop reads CASSYQQGASGNTEAFF. Written as DNA, the CDR3 is TGTGCCAGCAGCTATCAACAGGGGGCAAGTGGAAACACTGAAGCTTTCTTT.